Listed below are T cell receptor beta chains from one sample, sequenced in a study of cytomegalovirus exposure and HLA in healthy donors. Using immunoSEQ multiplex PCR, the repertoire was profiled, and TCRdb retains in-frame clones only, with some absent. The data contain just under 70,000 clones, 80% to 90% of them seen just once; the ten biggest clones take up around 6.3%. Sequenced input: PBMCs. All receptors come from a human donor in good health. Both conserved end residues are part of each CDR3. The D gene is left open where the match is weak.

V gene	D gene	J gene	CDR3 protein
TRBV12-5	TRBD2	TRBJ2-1	CASGSGLAGGPVNEQFF
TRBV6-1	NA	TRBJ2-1	CASNRAGSSYNEQFF
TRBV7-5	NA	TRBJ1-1	CARSEGTAEGNEAFF
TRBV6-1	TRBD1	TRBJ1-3	CASSGQGGAGNTIYF
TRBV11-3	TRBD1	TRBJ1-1	CASRPTGGTEAFF
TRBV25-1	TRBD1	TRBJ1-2	CASRGGQGVYGYTF
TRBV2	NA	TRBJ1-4	CSSSELREKLFF
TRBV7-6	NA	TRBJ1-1	CASSSRGNTEAFF
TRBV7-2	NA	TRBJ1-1	CASSYGGANTEAFF
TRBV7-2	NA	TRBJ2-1	CASSQQGGNEQFF
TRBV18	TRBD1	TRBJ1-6	CASSLTGQGNSPLHF
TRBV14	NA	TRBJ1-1	CASSPSMNTEAFF
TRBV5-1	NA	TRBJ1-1	CASSPFTANTEAFF
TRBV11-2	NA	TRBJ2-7	CASSLWATEQYF
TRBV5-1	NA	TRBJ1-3	CASSLAGSGNTIYF
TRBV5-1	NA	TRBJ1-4	CASSLDPGTNEKLFF
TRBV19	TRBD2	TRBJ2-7	CASSMAGVGEQYF
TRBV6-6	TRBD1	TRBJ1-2	CASSYAEQGDNYGYTF